The next 31 T cell receptor beta chains were all read from a single sample in a study of T cells in Graves' hyperthyroidism and ophthalmopathy. TCR beta CDR3 sequences were amplified from RNA transcripts. During a first-round RT-PCR of the TCR CDR3, the HTBI primer set was used. Each CDR3 protein is one row after TCRdb ran MiXCR on the multiplex PCR reads. The table lists hundreds of thousands of distinct CDR3 sequences, around 16% of them singletons. Sequencing was performed on blood. These receptors were collected from a woman aged 18-29 years with Graves' hyperthyroidism.

In this sample, this clonotype turned up many times. V gene TRBV2 combines with J gene TRBJ2-3; 15 bases fit TRBD2. The CDR3 totals 16 residues. J was trimmed by 5 bases and V by 6 bases; bases with no gene match: 6. CDR1 is SNHLY and CDR2 is FYNNEI in the germline V gene. In DNA form, the CDR3 reads TGTGCCAGCAGGGGACTAGCGGGGGGCGGGGAAGATACGCAGTATTTT. Translation gives CASRGLAGGGEDTQYF.

Only one count was recorded for this clonotype. The J gene is TRBJ2-7, the V gene TRBV13, with 12 bases matching TRBD2. V shed 5 bases and J 3 bases; nucleotides not matched to a gene: 5. CDR3 length equals 15 residues. CDR1 PRHDT and CDR2 FYEKMQ come from the germline V gene (reference sequence). The CDR3 protein is CASSAGLAGNYEQYF. The DNA of the CDR3 is TGTGCCAGCAGCGCAGGACTAGCGGGGAACTACGAGCAGTACTTC.

This clonotype has just a few counts. The chain joins TRBV7-9 to TRBJ1-3; D gene ambiguous. Germline loops: CDR1 SEHNR, CDR2 FQNEAQ (reference sequence). Trimming cost V 5 bases and J 9 bases, with 8 bases left between them. This CDR3 has 11 amino acids. The CDR3 DNA is TGTGCCAGCAGCCCCCGCGCCACCATATATTTT. Its protein is CASSPRATIYF.

This chain links TRBV19 with TRBJ2-7; D is unclear. Germline V gene sequence: CDR1 LNHDA, CDR2 SQIVND (reference sequence). The V end was cut by 4 bases, the J end by 2 bases, with 9 bases between. This CDR3 region has 13 residues. In nucleotides, the CDR3 is TGTGCCAGTAGTAGGCCAGAAACCTACGAGCAGTACTTC. Translating gives CASSRPETYEQYF.

This clonotype was seen more than once but under ten times. The V and J genes are TRBV10-3 and TRBJ2-3; TRBD1 aligns across 9 bases. This CDR3 spans 15 amino acids. The germline V gene encodes CDR1 ENHRY and CDR2 SYGVKD. V lost 6 bases to trimming and J lost 3 bases; unmatched junction nucleotides: 7. The CDR3 region is CAIRGQGLWTDTQYF. The DNA for the CDR3 is TGTGCCATCAGGGGACAGGGCTTGTGGACAGATACGCAGTATTTT.

Many counts were recorded for this clonotype. The chain uses TRBV10-3 and TRBJ2-5; D is tentatively TRBD1 or TRBD2 (6 bases each). The length of the CDR3 is 18 residues. CDR1 ENHRY and CDR2 SYGVKD come from the germline V gene. V was trimmed by 2 bases and J by 2 bases, leaving 21 bases between them. The CDR3 DNA is TGTGCCATCAGTGAGCCTTGGACTGGCCGGGGGCTACAAGAGACCCAGTACTTC. This codes for CAISEPWTGRGLQETQYF.

Turning to this clonotype: With a much larger clone just one base away, this may be a read error. This sequence joins TRBV5-4 and TRBJ2-7, with 8 bases matching TRBD1. The CDR3 covers 14 residues. The V gene's germline CDR1 is SGHNT and CDR2 YYREEE (reference sequence). V shed 2 bases, J shed 2 bases, and the junction held 3 bases outside the gene matches. The CDR3 nucleotides read TGTGCCAGCAGCTTCGCACAGGGGGCCTACGAGCAGTACTTC. Translated, it gives CASSFAQGAYEQYF.

This clonotype was counted many times. J is TRBJ1-4 and V is TRBV12-3 or TRBV12-4; the match to TRBD1 covers 9 bases. CDR3 length: 15 amino acids. Unmatched junction bases numbered 1, after V lost 5 bases and J lost 0 bases. This chain's CDR3 is CASSRQGATNEKLFF. The CDR3 DNA follows: TGTGCCAGCAGTCGACAGGGGGCAACTAATGAAAAACTGTTTTTT.

This chain links TRBV6-1 with TRBJ1-2; D is ambiguous. V lost 8 bases, J lost 8 bases, and 24 bases lay in between. The CDR3 has 15 amino acids. CDR1 is MNHNS and CDR2 is SASEGT in the germline V gene. DNA for the CDR3: TGTGCCAGCTCCTCTTTAAGTGGGAACGTTTGGGGCTACACCTTC. Translation gives CASSSLSGNVWGYTF.

This clonotype was seen at least ten times. The chain links TRBV7-9 to TRBJ2-7, with 7 bases identical to TRBD2. The CDR3 has 14 amino acids. The germline CDR1 and CDR2 sequences are SEHNR and FQNEAQ (reference sequence). V shed 7 bases, J shed 3 bases, and the junction held 9 bases outside the gene matches. The CDR3 reads CASTPRDYLYEQYF. Here the CDR3 DNA reads TGTGCCAGCACACCCCGGGACTACCTCTACGAGCAGTACTTC.

As to this clonotype: Relative to the germline gene, one junction end is altered; a read error may explain this. This chain connects TRBV20-1 to TRBJ2-3; TRBD2 agrees at 9 bases. Looked up from germline, CDR1 is DFQATT and CDR2 is SNEGSKA (reference sequence). The CDR3 is made up of 15 amino acids. The CDR3 is CSARGSGGRTDAQYF. Here the CDR3 DNA reads TGCAGTGCTAGGGGTAGCGGGGGCCGCACAGATGCGCAGTATTTT.

This clonotype came up a few times. V and J are TRBV6-4 and TRBJ1-2; 9 bases line up with TRBD1. Per germline, CDR1 MRHNA and CDR2 SNTAGT. J was trimmed by 7 bases and V by 7 bases; bases with no gene match: 13. This CDR3 region has 15 residues. CDR3 amino acids: CASNPGTGIQGGYTF. The CDR3 nucleotides are TGTGCCAGCAATCCCGGGACAGGGATTCAGGGTGGCTACACCTTC.

This chain uses TRBV12-3 or TRBV12-4 with TRBJ1-5; 9 bases line up with TRBD1. The CDR3 has 18 residues. With 4 bases clipped from V and 0 bases from J, the junction kept 10 bases outside the gene matches. For the CDR3, the DNA is TGTGCCAGCAGTTGGGGACAGGGAGGGGGATATAGCAATCAGCCCCAGCATTTT. It specifies CASSWGQGGGYSNQPQHF.

This clonotype has a count of ten or more. The CDR3 sequence: CSVDNGPMNTEAFF. The CDR3 DNA reads as TGCAGCGTTGATAACGGACCTATGAACACTGAAGCTTTCTTT. The gene calls are TRBV29-1 and TRBJ1-1; D is unresolved. CDR1 and CDR2 (germline): SQVTM, ANQGSEA. The CDR3 contains 14 residues. The V and J ends lost 3 bases and 0 bases respectively, with 11 bases between them. The variable domain in full, completed from reference TRBV29-1 and TRBJ1-1, reads SAVISQKPSRDICQRGTSLTIQCQVDSQVTMMFWYRQQPGQSLTLIATANQGSEATYESGFVIDKFPISRPNLTFSTLTVSNMSPEDSSIYLCSVDNGPMNTEAFFGQGTRLTVV.

This clonotype was found many times. For the CDR3, the DNA is TGTGCCAGTAGTACTCGGACAGGACGGCCTTACAATGAGCAGTTCTTC. Encoded protein: CASSTRTGRPYNEQFF. The chain recombines TRBV19 with TRBJ2-1; 7 positions agree with TRBD1. V lost 4 bases to trimming and J lost 4 bases; unmatched junction nucleotides: 10. In germline, CDR1 is LNHDA, CDR2 SQIVND (reference sequence). The CDR3 totals 16 residues.

This clonotype showed up many times. This chain links TRBV20-1 with TRBJ1-5, with D possibly TRBD1 on 5 matching bases. The length of the CDR3 is 13 residues. Germline CDR1 and CDR2: DFQATT and SNEGSKA (reference sequence). Trimming removed 3 bases at V and 0 bases at J, with 6 bases between. The CDR3 region is CSARGVSNQPQHF. The DNA of the CDR3 is TGCAGTGCTAGGGGGGTTAGCAATCAGCCCCAGCATTTT.

This clonotype was picked up many times. The chain has TRBV20-1 and TRBJ2-1, with a weak D call TRBD1 (5 bases). Germline V gene sequence: CDR1 DFQATT, CDR2 SNEGSKA (reference sequence). The CDR3 is 13 amino acids. V shed 8 bases and J shed 7 bases, with 18 bases lying between them. This CDR3 reads CSPSGRAINEQFF. The CDR3 DNA follows: TGCAGTCCCTCGGGCAGGGCAATAAATGAGCAGTTCTTC.

For this clonotype: It may be a read error: a sequence one base away is much more abundant. The CDR3 DNA reads TGTGCCAGCAGCTTTAGCCGTTCACAGCAGTACTTC. Its translation: CASSFSRSQQYF. This chain joins TRBV27 and TRBJ2-7; the D is unclear. Germline lookup yields CDR1 MNHEY and CDR2 SMNVEV (reference sequence). The CDR3 loop spans 12 amino acids. V lost 6 bases and J 8 bases, leaving 14 bases between the germline ends.

The CDR3 DNA is TGTGCCAGTAAGATGAGGAGCGGGGGGGAGACCCAGTACTTC. Its protein product is CASKMRSGGETQYF. The chain carries TRBV19 and TRBJ2-5, with 9 bases matching TRBD2. Germline loops: CDR1 LNHDA, CDR2 SQIVND (reference sequence). This CDR3 spans 14 amino acids. The junction had 8 bases not matched to a gene; V was cut back by 7 bases and J by 5 bases.

This chain connects TRBV14 to TRBJ2-7, with D maybe TRBD2 (5 bases). V was shortened by 4 bases and J by 6 bases, with 28 bases between the two germline ends. The CDR3 consists of 18 residues. The germline V gene has CDR1 SGHDN and CDR2 FVKESK. The CDR3 sequence is CASSPKAVDSLLRFEQYF. The DNA for the CDR3 is TGTGCCAGCAGCCCTAAAGCGGTAGATTCGCTCCTACGTTTCGAGCAGTACTTC.

This clonotype was recorded at least ten times. The CDR3 DNA sequence: TGCAGTGCTAGACAGGTTATGGCCGGGGAGCTGTTTTTT. This gives the protein CSARQVMAGELFF. The chain combines TRBV20-1 with TRBJ2-2; no definite D call. The V and J ends lost 2 bases and 6 bases respectively, with 10 bases between them. The CDR3 is 13 residues long. Germline V lookup: CDR1 DFQATT, CDR2 SNEGSKA (reference sequence).

This chain links TRBV11-2 with TRBJ1-1, with 11 bases aligning to TRBD1. J gave up 4 bases and V 8 bases, and 9 bases lay outside the gene matches. The CDR3 length is 15 residues. Looked up from germline, CDR1 is SGHAT and CDR2 is FQNNGV. CDR3 nucleotide sequence: TGTGCCAGCCGAAGCCCCGGGACAGGGGGCACTGAAGCTTTCTTT. It specifies CASRSPGTGGTEAFF.

The table lists this clonotype with many counts. This chain connects TRBV7-2 to TRBJ2-1; either TRBD1 or TRBD2 may fit D (5 bases each). V gave up 5 bases and J gave up 10 bases, with 12 bases separating them. The CDR3 loop spans 12 amino acids. Per the germline V gene, CDR1 is SGHTA and CDR2 is FQGNSA. The CDR3 sequence is CASSVDGDEQFF. For the CDR3, the DNA is TGTGCCAGCAGCGTTGATGGGGACGAGCAGTTCTTC.

There are many counts of this clonotype. The rearrangement links TRBV24-1 to TRBJ2-2, with a weak D call TRBD2 (6 bases). CDR1 is KGHDR, CDR2 SFDVKD, per germline. V lost 3 bases, J lost 7 bases, and 14 bases lay in between. The CDR3 spans 15 residues. The CDR3 DNA reads TGTGCCACCAGTGATCGTTCGGGGGACGTCGGGGAGCTGTTTTTT. Encoded protein: CATSDRSGDVGELFF.

This clonotype was seen ten or more times. The chain couples TRBV4-1 to TRBJ2-5; 9 positions agree with TRBD2. Unmatched junction bases numbered 10, after V lost 4 bases and J lost 1 base. Germline V gene data show CDR1 as MGHRA and CDR2 as YSYEKL. This CDR3 has 17 residues. The CDR3 reads CASSPGLARTLQETQYF. The CDR3 bases are TGCGCCAGCAGCCCGGGACTAGCACGAACCCTCCAAGAGACCCAGTACTTC.

This clonotype was counted at least ten times. J is TRBJ2-1 and V is TRBV27; perhaps TRBD1 as D (6 bases). Per the germline V gene, CDR1 is MNHEY and CDR2 is SMNVEV (reference sequence). V lost 4 bases and J lost 3, with 19 bases in between. This CDR3 is built from 17 residues. CDR3 coding DNA: TGTGCCAGCAGTTCCTATCCGACAGGTTTTTACTACAATGAGCAGTTCTTC. Translation: CASSSYPTGFYYNEQFF.

In its sample, this clonotype was seen a few times. A much larger clone differs by one base, so this may be a read error. This chain uses TRBV28 with TRBJ2-1; 7 positions agree with TRBD1. This CDR3 has 16 residues. CDR1 is MDHEN, CDR2 SYDVKM, per germline. The CDR3 DNA reads as TGTGCCAGCAGTTTAAGGGGGCATCTCATCTACAATGAGCAGCTCTTC. As protein: CASSLRGHLIYNEQLF.

The V and J genes are TRBV7-8 and TRBJ2-7; D possibly corresponds to TRBD1 (6 bases). The CDR3 is 17 amino acids. The germline gives CDR1 SGHVS, CDR2 FQNEAQ. Trimming took off 3 bases at V and 0 bases at J, with 18 bases between the two ends. As DNA, the CDR3 is TGTGCCAGCAGCTTCGCAGTAGACAGGTCTTTCTCCTACGAGCAGTACTTC. Translation gives CASSFAVDRSFSYEQYF.

The CDR3 bases are TGTGCCAGCAGCCCGGGGACGGGTTTTGACTCTGGAAACACCATATATTTT. Translation: CASSPGTGFDSGNTIYF. This chain links TRBV6-1 with TRBJ1-3; D might be TRBD1 (5 bases). Between the trimmed V and J ends, which lost 6 bases and 0 bases, there was a span of 18 bases. Germline lookup yields CDR1 MNHNS and CDR2 SASEGT. This CDR3 comprises 17 residues.

This clonotype was seen at least ten times. The junction shows a germline mismatch at one end, possibly a read error. The genes are TRBV11-2 and TRBJ1-2; D is possibly TRBD1 (6 bases). Germline lookup yields CDR1 SGHAT and CDR2 FQNNGV. This CDR3 comprises 13 residues. The CDR3 coding sequence is TGTGCCAACAGCCCGGAGTGGGACAAAGGCTACACCTTC. Its protein product is CANSPEWDKGYTF.

V is TRBV16 and J is TRBJ1-5; D remains ambiguous. Germline CDR1 reads KGHSY; CDR2 reads FQNENV. CDR3 length equals 15 residues. Trimming stripped 2 bases from V and 6 bases from J, with 14 bases between. This chain's CDR3 is CASSQEAGGGQPQHF. CDR3 coding DNA: TGTGCCAGCAGCCAAGAGGCGGGTGGAGGTCAGCCCCAGCATTTT.